The clone carrying this T cell receptor (beta chain) was seen repeatedly, ten times or more. The entry originates in a study of T cells in Graves' hyperthyroidism and ophthalmopathy. Authors of the study amplified TCR beta CDR3 regions from RNA transcripts. When the TCR CDR3 underwent first-round RT-PCR, the HTBI primer set was used. Via MiXCR, TCRdb re-called the multiplex PCR reads, giving one row per CDR3 protein. The repertoire holds 530,000 or so distinct CDR3 sequences, with around 45% as singletons. Germline-derived CDR1 and CDR2 are DFQATT and SNEGSKA (reference sequence). V lost 2 bases to trimming and J lost 2 bases; unmatched junction nucleotides: 1. The CDR3 runs 15 residues.

The TCR comes from a woman aged 18 to 35 with Graves' hyperthyroidism. This rearrangement joins TRBV20-1 to TRBJ2-5, with 14 bases aligning to TRBD2. The sequenced sample consisted of peripheral blood or thyroid tissue (not recorded which). CDR3 coding DNA: TGCAGTGCTAGATGGACTAGCGGGAGGCAAGAGACCCAGTACTTC. This codes for CSARWTSGRQETQYF.